Presented here are 11 T cell receptor beta chains from one specimen sequenced in a study of CD8 T cells in Susac syndrome. After extraction with the RNeasy kit, about 0.45 to 1 ug of the RNA was reverse transcribed using random hexamers. Each CDR3 protein gets one entry after TCRdb re-called the immunoSEQ multiplex PCR reads with MiXCR. Of approximately 83,000 distinct CDR3 sequences detected, around 94% appear once; the ten largest clones hold about 0.99%. Specimen: CD8+ T cells from PBMCs. The receptors come from a human donor with Susac syndrome.

The rearrangement links TRBV27 to TRBJ2-7; 9 positions match TRBD1. V trimming: 1 base; J trimming: 3 bases; junction bases outside the gene matches: 4. This CDR3 has 15 amino acids. Germline V gene sequence: CDR1 MNHEY, CDR2 SMNVEV (reference sequence). The CDR3 DNA reads as TGTGCCAGCAGTTTATTGGGGGACAGGGACTACGAGCAGTACTTC. It encodes CASSLLGDRDYEQYF.

The J gene is TRBJ2-7, the V gene TRBV4-2; 7 bases fit TRBD1. Germline V gene sequence: CDR1 LGHNA, CDR2 YNFKEQ. V lost 2 bases, J lost 2 bases, and 3 bases stayed unmatched. The CDR3 sequence is 14 residues long. The DNA for the CDR3 is TGTGCCAGCAGCCAATCTGGGACAGCCTACGAGCAGTACTTC. This codes for CASSQSGTAYEQYF.

V usage is TRBV7-9 and J usage is TRBJ2-2; 7 bases match TRBD1. CDR1 is SEHNR and CDR2 is FQNEAQ in the germline V gene (reference sequence). V dropped 2 bases and J dropped 6; count of bases not matched to a gene: 9. This CDR3 contains 16 residues. The CDR3: CASSLSGQTSAGELFF. The CDR3 DNA reads as TGTGCCAGCAGCTTATCGGGACAGACGTCCGCCGGGGAGCTGTTTTTT.

On this clonotype: Germline and junction disagree at one end, which may indicate a read error. J is TRBJ2-3 and V is TRBV7-9; the D gene is possibly TRBD1 (8 bases). There are 11 residues in the CDR3. The germline gives CDR1 SEHNR, CDR2 FQNEAQ (reference sequence). The CDR3 bases are TGTGCCAGCACCGGGAACAGGGGGGGAGATTTT. Translation: CASTGNRGGDF. Variable domain in full (rest from reference TRBV7-9 and TRBJ2-3): DTGVSQNPRHKITKRGQNVTFRCDPISEHNRLYWYRQTLGQGPEFLTYFQNEAQLEKSRLLSDRFSAERPKGSFSTLEIQRTEQGDSAMYLCASTGNRGGDFGPGTRLTVL.

V is TRBV10-2 and J is TRBJ2-5, with a tentative D call TRBD2 (5 bases). Looked up from germline, CDR1 is WSHSY and CDR2 is SAAADI. The length of the CDR3 is 15 residues. V was cut by 7 bases and J by 5 bases, with 20 bases left in between. In nucleotides, the CDR3 is TGCGCCAGCAAGGTTCGGCTAGCTGGGGTGGAGACCCAGTACTTC. It is translated as CASKVRLAGVETQYF.

V gene TRBV7-6 combines with J gene TRBJ2-2; a weak D match, TRBD1 (5 bases). The germline CDR1 and CDR2 sequences are SGHVS and FNYEAQ. The V gene lost 5 bases and the J gene lost 6 bases, with 19 bases spanning the gap. This CDR3 has 16 amino acids. CDR3 bases: TGTGCCAGCAGCCGATATCGACAAGGGGCCTCCGGGGAGCTGTTTTTT. Translation gives CASSRYRQGASGELFF.

This clonotype was observed a handful of times. V and J are TRBV12-3 or TRBV12-4 and TRBJ1-1; TRBD1 aligns across 8 bases. The ends lost 4 bases at V and 4 bases at J; junction bases unmatched: 2. The CDR3 contains 13 residues. Here the CDR3 reads CASSSTGGTEAFF. Written as DNA, the CDR3 is TGTGCCAGCAGTTCTACAGGGGGCACTGAAGCTTTCTTT.

The chain has TRBV20-1 and TRBJ2-5, with D hard to call. V was cut by 6 bases and J by 5 bases, with 7 bases left in between. CDR1 is DFQATT and CDR2 is SNEGSKA in the germline V gene (reference sequence). This CDR3 has 10 residues. In DNA form, the CDR3 reads TGCAGTGCCCCTAGGGAGACCCAGTACTTC. As protein: CSAPRETQYF.

This chain links TRBV27 with TRBJ2-1; 8 bases line up with TRBD2. From germline, CDR1 is MNHEY and CDR2 SMNVEV (reference sequence). The CDR3 runs to 14 residues. V was clipped by 5 bases and J by 4 bases; unmatched bases: 4. For the CDR3, the DNA is TGTGCCAGCAGTAGCCAGCGGGAGTACAATGAGCAGTTCTTC. Its translation: CASSSQREYNEQFF.

V usage is TRBV4-1 and J usage is TRBJ1-5; 7 nucleotides line up with TRBD1. Trimming took 2 bases from V and 5 from J; bases not matched to a gene: 6. The CDR3 is 15 amino acids. The germline V gene has CDR1 MGHRA and CDR2 YSYEKL. CDR3 nucleotides: TGCGCCAGCAGCCAATTCGACAGGGTCGATCAGCCCCAGCATTTT. The encoded protein is CASSQFDRVDQPQHF.

The chain links TRBV5-6 to TRBJ2-2, with a possible D match to TRBD2 (6 bases). The V gene's germline CDR1 is SGHDT and CDR2 YYEEEE. V lost 4 bases, J lost 6 bases, and 10 bases lay in between. The CDR3 runs 13 residues. The chain's CDR3 is CASSATSSGELFF. The CDR3 region has the DNA TGTGCCAGCAGCGCGACTAGTTCCGGGGAGCTGTTTTTT.